This is a list of T cell receptor beta chains from one sample in a study of shared clonotypes between healthy human individuals. Assay used: immunoSEQ multiplex PCR; TCRdb lists only in-frame clones, some missing. Of about a million clones detected, 76% appear once; the ten largest clones hold about 1.5%. Sequencing was done on a sample of memory CD4+ T cells sorted from blood. The receptors come from a man in his late teens or twenties in good health. The CDR3 runs from the conserved cysteine through the conserved F or W. The D gene is left open where the match is weak. Part of the rows lack a size; the others show once, few, many or a class for expanded clones.

clone size: NA; D gene: NA; V gene: TRBV6-1; J gene: TRBJ2-5; CDR3 DNA: TGTGCCAGCAATCTGTACCGACAAGAGACCCAGTACTTC; CDR3 protein: CASNLYRQETQYF
clone size: NA; D gene: NA; V gene: TRBV9; J gene: TRBJ1-6; CDR3 DNA: TGTGCCAGCAGCGTAGGCGGGATGAGTTCACCCCTCCACTTT; CDR3 protein: CASSVGGMSSPLHF
clone size: NA; D gene: NA; V gene: TRBV2; J gene: TRBJ2-7; CDR3 DNA: TGTGCCAGCAGTGAAAACAGGTATCTGTCCTACGAGCAGTACTTC; CDR3 protein: CASSENRYLSYEQYF
clone size: NA; D gene: NA; V gene: TRBV28; J gene: TRBJ2-5; CDR3 DNA: TGTGCCAGCAGTTTAGGGAGTTCCTACCAAGAGACCCAGTACTTC; CDR3 protein: CASSLGSSYQETQYF
clone size: many; D gene: TRBD2; V gene: TRBV6-1; J gene: TRBJ2-7; CDR3 DNA: TGTGCCAGCAGTGGGCCGGGACTAGCGCCTCGCGGCTACGAGCAGTACTTC; CDR3 protein: CASSGPGLAPRGYEQYF
clone size: NA; D gene: TRBD1; V gene: TRBV5-6; J gene: TRBJ1-4; CDR3 DNA: TGTGCCAGCAGCGGCCGGACAGGGGGCGCGGGTGAAAAACTGTTTTTT; CDR3 protein: CASSGRTGGAGEKLFF
clone size: NA; D gene: NA; V gene: TRBV18; J gene: TRBJ1-1; CDR3 DNA: TGTGCCAGCTCACCACCCGTCTCTCTCCGCACTGAAGCTTTCTTT; CDR3 protein: CASSPPVSLRTEAFF
clone size: NA; D gene: NA; V gene: TRBV6-6; J gene: TRBJ1-1; CDR3 DNA: TGTGCCAGCAGCTCCGGCTTTAACACTGAAGCTTTCTTT; CDR3 protein: CASSSGFNTEAFF
clone size: once; D gene: TRBD2; V gene: TRBV5-1; J gene: TRBJ2-3; CDR3 DNA: TGCGCCAGCAGCATCGGGAGGGACACAGATACGCAGTATTTT; CDR3 protein: CASSIGRDTDTQYF
clone size: NA; D gene: NA; V gene: TRBV4-3; J gene: TRBJ1-3; CDR3 DNA: TGCGCCAGCAGCCAACAGAGCTCTGGAAACACCATATATTTT; CDR3 protein: CASSQQSSGNTIYF
clone size: NA; D gene: NA; V gene: TRBV5-6; J gene: TRBJ2-4; CDR3 DNA: TGTGCCAGCAGCTTGGAGGGTGTGAACATTCAGTACTTC; CDR3 protein: CASSLEGVNIQYF
clone size: NA; D gene: TRBD2; V gene: TRBV27; J gene: TRBJ2-1; CDR3 DNA: TGTGCCAGCAGTCCCACTACTAGTAGCGGGTTGTCAAACGAGCAGTTCTTC; CDR3 protein: CASSPTTSSGLSNEQFF
clone size: few; D gene: TRBD1; V gene: TRBV5-4; J gene: TRBJ2-5; CDR3 DNA: TGTGCCAGCAGCCCCCGACAGGGACAAGAGACCCAGTACTTC; CDR3 protein: CASSPRQGQETQYF
clone size: NA; D gene: TRBD1; V gene: TRBV2; J gene: TRBJ1-1; CDR3 DNA: TGTGCCAGCAGTGTTTTGGGACAGGGTACTGAAGCTTTCTTT; CDR3 protein: CASSVLGQGTEAFF
clone size: NA; D gene: NA; V gene: TRBV7-3; J gene: TRBJ1-3; CDR3 DNA: TGTGCCAGCAGCTTATTCGCAGGGGATGGAAACACCATATATTTT; CDR3 protein: CASSLFAGDGNTIYF
clone size: NA; D gene: TRBD2; V gene: TRBV18; J gene: TRBJ2-1; CDR3 DNA: TGTGCCAGCTCACCCCGGACTAGCGGCTCCTACAATGAGCAGTTCTTC; CDR3 protein: CASSPRTSGSYNEQFF
clone size: NA; D gene: NA; V gene: TRBV5-6; J gene: TRBJ1-1; CDR3 DNA: TGTGCCAGCAGCTTGGGGGGGAAGGAAGCTTTCTTT; CDR3 protein: CASSLGGKEAFF
clone size: NA; D gene: NA; V gene: TRBV25-1; J gene: TRBJ2-1; CDR3 DNA: TGTGCCAGCAGTGAATTGGGCGACAATGAGCAGTTCTTC; CDR3 protein: CASSELGDNEQFF
clone size: NA; D gene: NA; V gene: TRBV29-1; J gene: TRBJ1-1; CDR3 DNA: TGCAGCGTTGAGACTAGTGGACGGAGCGAAGCTTTCTTT; CDR3 protein: CSVETSGRSEAFF
clone size: NA; D gene: NA; V gene: TRBV7-8; J gene: TRBJ1-1; CDR3 DNA: TGTGCCAGCAGCTTAGGTGGGGGATGGACTGAAGCTTTCTTT; CDR3 protein: CASSLGGGWTEAFF
clone size: NA; D gene: TRBD2; V gene: TRBV5-1; J gene: TRBJ2-3; CDR3 DNA: TGCGCCAGCAAGGGGCTAGCGGGAGAGGCAGATACGCAGTATTTT; CDR3 protein: CASKGLAGEADTQYF
clone size: NA; D gene: NA; V gene: TRBV11-3; J gene: TRBJ2-5; CDR3 DNA: TGTGCCAGCAGCTCCGACCGGGAGACCCAGTACTTC; CDR3 protein: CASSSDRETQYF
clone size: NA; D gene: NA; V gene: TRBV5-6; J gene: TRBJ1-3; CDR3 DNA: TGTGCCAGCAGCTCTCGCAGGCTCCTGATCTCTGGAAACACCATATATTTT; CDR3 protein: CASSSRRLLISGNTIYF
clone size: NA; D gene: NA; V gene: TRBV5-1; J gene: TRBJ2-7; CDR3 DNA: TGCGCCAGCAGCTTGGCCACAGGGATAATATCCGAGCAGTACTTC; CDR3 protein: CASSLATGIISEQYF